A selection of T cell receptor beta chains follows, all from one sample in a study of blood T cell repertoires in COVID-19. Some clones are missing from TCRdb's copy, which holds only in-frame ones; the method was immunoSEQ multiplex PCR. The repertoire consists of 100,000 or so clones, with about 86% occurring once and the leading ten covering less than 45%. The source material was peripheral blood. The origin of the receptors is a man older than 75 with acute or convalescent COVID-19. CDR3s include the opening cysteine and the closing phenylalanine or tryptophan. The D gene is left open where the match is weak. The size entry is marked missing in some rows and otherwise reads once, few, many or a size class.

NA	NA	TRBV7-8	16	TRBJ1-6	CASSLGTEGYNSPLHF	TGTGCCAGCAGCCTAGGAACGGAGGGTTATAATTCACCCCTCCACTTT
NA	NA	TRBV7-3	14	TRBJ2-7	CASSPTRSSYEQYF	TGTGCCAGCAGCCCAACTAGATCCTCCTACGAGCAGTACTTC
NA	NA	TRBV10-3	15	TRBJ2-7	CAISLDREGSYEQYF	TGTGCCATCAGCCTGGACAGGGAGGGGTCCTACGAGCAGTACTTC
NA	NA	TRBV5-1	14	TRBJ1-6	CASSNQGNNSPLHF	TGCGCCAGCAGCAACCAGGGGAATAATTCACCCCTCCACTTT
NA	NA	TRBV25-1	17	TRBJ2-6	CASSPGVQTSGANVLTF	TGTGCCAGCAGTCCGGGGGTGCAGACCTCTGGGGCCAACGTCCTGACTTTC
NA	once	TRBV5-1	16	TRBJ1-6	CASSLGASRDNSPLHF	TGCGCCAGCAGCTTGGGAGCCTCGAGGGATAATTCACCCCTCCACTTT
NA	NA	TRBV3-1/TRBV3-2	13	TRBJ1-3	CASRATAGNTIYF	TGTGCCAGCAGAGCAACAGCTGGAAACACCATATATTTT
NA	NA	TRBV5-1	15	TRBJ2-3	CASSLAPGGTDTQYF	TGCGCCAGCAGCTTGGCCCCAGGGGGCACAGATACGCAGTATTTT
TRBD1	NA	TRBV14	15	TRBJ1-2	CASSSSTGGRGGYTF	TGTGCCAGCAGCTCCTCGACAGGGGGCCGAGGAGGCTACACCTTC
NA	NA	TRBV5-4	16	TRBJ1-1	CASRGGARGRSTEAFF	TGTGCCAGCAGGGGTGGGGCTAGGGGTCGGAGCACTGAAGCTTTCTTT
NA	NA	TRBV5-1	17	TRBJ2-1	CASSLGSTGSSYNEQFF	TGCGCCAGCAGCTTGGGGTCGACAGGTAGCTCCTACAATGAGCAGTTCTTC
TRBD1	NA	TRBV28	17	TRBJ1-3	CASSLTPPGQAGNTIYF	TGTGCCAGCAGTTTGACACCGCCGGGACAGGCCGGAAACACCATATATTTT
TRBD1	NA	TRBV18	16	TRBJ1-4	CASSQTYGTGNEKLFF	TGTGCCAGCTCTCAAACCTACGGGACAGGGAATGAAAAACTGTTTTTT
NA	NA	TRBV18	14	TRBJ2-2	CASSLQQDTGELFF	TGTGCCAGCTCACTTCAACAGGACACCGGGGAGCTGTTTTTT
NA	NA	TRBV21-1	12	TRBJ2-7	CASSKGQGEQYF	TGTGCCAGCAGCAAAGGCCAGGGTGAGCAGTACTTC
TRBD2	NA	TRBV19	15	TRBJ2-1	CASSILSGRVNEQFF	TGTGCCAGTAGTATTCTGAGCGGGAGGGTCAATGAGCAGTTCTTC
TRBD2	NA	TRBV7-8	13	TRBJ2-5	CASSSGLGETQYF	TGTGCCAGCAGCTCCGGACTAGGGGAGACCCAGTACTTC
NA	once	TRBV9	15	TRBJ2-7	CASSVGSVPYYEQYF	TGTGCCAGCAGCGTAGGGTCAGTTCCTTATTACGAGCAGTACTTC
NA	NA	TRBV7-9	15	TRBJ2-1	CASTPRRGIIQIQFF	TGTGCCAGCACCCCCAGACGGGGGATAATCCAGATTCAGTTCTTC
NA	NA	TRBV2	13	TRBJ2-5	CASTQARQETQYF	TGTGCCAGCACCCAAGCCCGCCAAGAGACCCAGTACTTC
TRBD2	NA	TRBV10-2	16	TRBJ2-2	CASSGSGRSLSGELFF	TGCGCCAGCAGTGGTAGCGGGAGAAGTCTTTCCGGGGAGCTGTTTTTT
NA	NA	TRBV18	13	TRBJ2-2	CASSPGLTGELFF	TGTGCCAGCTCACCAGGGCTAACCGGGGAGCTGTTTTTT
NA	once	TRBV24-1	16	TRBJ2-2	CATSDGLPGRTGELFF	TGTGCCACCAGTGACGGACTCCCAGGTCGGACCGGGGAGCTGTTTTTT
NA	NA	TRBV19	14	TRBJ1-1	CASSKGLKNTEAFF	TGTGCCAGTAGTAAGGGGCTTAAGAACACTGAAGCTTTCTTT
TRBD1	NA	TRBV7-6	14	TRBJ2-5	CASSFNRGKETQYF	TGTGCCAGCAGCTTTAACAGGGGGAAAGAGACCCAGTACTTC
TRBD1	NA	TRBV2	14	TRBJ1-6	CASRGQPQTSPLHF	TGTGCCAGCAGGGGACAGCCACAGACCTCACCCCTCCACTTT
TRBD2	NA	TRBV5-1	16	TRBJ2-1	CASSLRLAGGNNEQFF	TGCGCCAGCAGCTTGAGACTAGCGGGAGGTAACAATGAGCAGTTCTTC
TRBD1	NA	TRBV23-1	16	TRBJ2-7	CASSPSPRQGPCEQYF	TGCGCCAGCAGTCCATCCCCGAGACAGGGACCTTGCGAGCAGTACTTC
TRBD2	once	TRBV6-2/TRBV6-3	16	TRBJ2-7	CASSYRELAGKNEQYF	TGTGCCAGCAGTTACCGGGAGCTAGCGGGAAAGAACGAGCAGTACTTC
TRBD2	NA	TRBV6-5	15	TRBJ2-1	CASRPSGGGYNEQFF	TGTGCCAGCAGACCTAGCGGGGGGGGCTACAATGAGCAGTTCTTC